This entry lists 10 T cell receptor beta chains sequenced from one sample in a study of regulatory T cells in long-lasting Graves disease. Researchers made TCR beta libraries by using iRepertoire HTBI primers and running Arm-PCR on CDR3 regions. TCRdb passed the multiplex PCR reads through MiXCR, listing each CDR3 protein once. The table lists approximately 230,000 distinct CDR3 sequences, about 17% of them singletons. The sample's time point: newly diagnosed GD, antithyroid drugs for less than 3 months. The authors made the TCR library using RNA they extracted from PBMCs. This specimen consisted of peripheral blood mononuclear cells (PBMCs), obtained at new diagnosis, from a patient treated with antithyroid drugs. The receptors shown here come from a female donor with Graves disease.

This clonotype was detected ten times or more. This rearrangement joins TRBV10-3 to TRBJ1-5; the D gene is possibly TRBD1 (5 bases). V gave up 2 bases and J gave up 5 bases, with 7 bases separating them. The CDR3 consists of 13 residues. The germline V gene has CDR1 ENHRY and CDR2 SYGVKD. CDR3 amino acids: CAISEGGYQPQHF. The DNA of the CDR3 is TGTGCCATCAGTGAGGGGGGATATCAGCCCCAGCATTTT.

Comments on this clonotype: This could be a read error, since a much larger clone is one nucleotide away. The rearrangement uses TRBV9 and TRBJ2-1, with D possibly being TRBD1 (6 bases). The CDR3 is 14 amino acids. Germline values: CDR1 SGDLS, CDR2 YYNGEE. As DNA, the CDR3 is TGTGTCAGCAGCGTAGATTCAGGGGACAATGAGCAGTTCTTC. Protein: CVSSVDSGDNEQFF.

This clonotype was detected ten times or more. The chain combines TRBV19 with TRBJ1-6, with D tentatively TRBD1 (5 bases). Germline V lookup: CDR1 LNHDA, CDR2 SQIVND (reference sequence). CDR3 size: 14 residues. Trimming pared 5 bases from V and 8 bases from J, leaving 13 bases between. The CDR3 loop is CASSPEGLDSPLHF. DNA for the CDR3: TGTGCCAGTAGTCCCGAGGGGTTGGATTCACCCCTCCACTTT.

This clonotype was seen repeatedly, ten times or more. This chain connects TRBV7-3 to TRBJ1-1; 8 nucleotides agree with TRBD1. Losses at the gene ends were 3 bases for V and 8 bases for J; bases not matched to a gene: 11. This CDR3 has 15 amino acids. Germline V gene sequence: CDR1 SGHTA, CDR2 FQGTGA. Here the CDR3 reads CASSFRLGQGTEAFF. CDR3 nucleotide sequence: TGTGCCAGCAGCTTTCGACTAGGACAGGGTACCGAAGCTTTCTTT.

The chain joins TRBV4-3 to TRBJ1-1; D is unresolved. Trimming took 0 bases from V and 5 from J, leaving 10 bases between them. The CDR3 totals 14 residues. Germline CDR1 is LGHNA and CDR2 is YSLEER. CDR3 DNA sequence: TGCGCCAGCAGCCAAGAACCGGGTGTAACTGAAGCTTTCTTT. Amino acid sequence: CASSQEPGVTEAFF.

This clonotype was seen at least ten times. The chain uses TRBV12-5 and TRBJ2-3; D unclear. CDR1 and CDR2 (germline): LGHNT, FRNRAP. CDR3 size: 12 residues. V gave up 6 bases and J gave up 3 bases, with 7 bases separating them. The DNA of the CDR3 is TGTGCTAGTGGATTCAATACAGATACGCAGTATTTT. Translated: CASGFNTDTQYF.

This clonotype was seen many times. This chain uses TRBV19 with TRBJ1-5; D possibly corresponds to TRBD1 (5 bases). This CDR3 is 15 amino acids long. Germline V gene data show CDR1 as LNHDA and CDR2 as SQIVND (reference sequence). The V and J ends lost 5 bases and 2 bases respectively, with 13 bases between them. CDR3 sequence reads: CASSAGGTGNQPQHF. The CDR3 coding sequence is TGTGCCAGTAGTGCGGGTGGGACGGGCAATCAGCCCCAGCATTTT.

In this sample, this clonotype turned up many times. This chain links TRBV28 with TRBJ1-1; 8 bases fit TRBD1. CDR1 is MDHEN and CDR2 is SYDVKM in the germline V gene. The CDR3 totals 14 residues. V shed 2 bases, J shed 5 bases, and the junction held 4 bases outside the gene matches. The CDR3, as DNA: TGTGCCAGCAGTTTAACAGGGGGTAGAACTGAAGCTTTCTTT. Amino acid sequence: CASSLTGGRTEAFF.

In this sample, this clonotype turned up many times. The chain combines TRBV6-2 or TRBV6-3 with TRBJ1-2, with no clear D. The CDR3 has 14 amino acids. Germline lookup yields CDR1 MNHEY and CDR2 SVGEGT. Trimming removed 2 bases at V and 3 bases at J, with 10 bases between. The CDR3: CASSYPRAYYGYTF. CDR3 DNA sequence: TGTGCCAGCAGTTACCCCCGGGCCTACTATGGCTACACCTTC.

This clonotype appeared a few times. The V and J genes are TRBV6-1 and TRBJ2-7; D is uncertain. CDR1 is MNHNS, CDR2 SASEGT, per germline. The ends were cut back, 6 bases at V and 0 bases at J, with 15 bases in the middle. This CDR3 contains 15 residues. CDR3 nucleotide sequence: TGTGCCAGCAGGGCCTTGGGGTGGGACTCCTACGAGCAGTACTTC. Translated, it gives CASRALGWDSYEQYF.